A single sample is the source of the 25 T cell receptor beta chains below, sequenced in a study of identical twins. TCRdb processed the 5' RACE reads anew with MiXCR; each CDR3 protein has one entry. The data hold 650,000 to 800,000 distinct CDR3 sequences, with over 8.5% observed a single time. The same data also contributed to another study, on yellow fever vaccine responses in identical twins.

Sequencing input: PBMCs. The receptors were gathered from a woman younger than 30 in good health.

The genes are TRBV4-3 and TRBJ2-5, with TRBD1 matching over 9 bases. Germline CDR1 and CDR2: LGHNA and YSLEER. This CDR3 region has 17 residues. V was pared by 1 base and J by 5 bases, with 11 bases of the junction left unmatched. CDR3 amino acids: CASSQVGRTGEGETQYF. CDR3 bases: TGCGCCAGCAGCCAAGTAGGTCGGACAGGGGAAGGGGAGACCCAGTACTTC.

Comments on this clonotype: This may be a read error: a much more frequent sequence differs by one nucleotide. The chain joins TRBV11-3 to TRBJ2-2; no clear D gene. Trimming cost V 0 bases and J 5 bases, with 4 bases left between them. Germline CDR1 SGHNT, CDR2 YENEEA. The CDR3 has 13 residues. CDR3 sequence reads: CASSLDHTGELFF. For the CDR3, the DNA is TGTGCCAGCAGCTTAGATCATACCGGGGAGCTGTTTTTT.

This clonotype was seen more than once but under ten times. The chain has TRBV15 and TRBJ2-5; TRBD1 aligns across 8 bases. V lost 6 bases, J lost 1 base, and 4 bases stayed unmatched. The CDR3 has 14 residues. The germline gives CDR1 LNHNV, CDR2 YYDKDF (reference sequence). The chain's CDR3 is CATRLTGGQETQYF. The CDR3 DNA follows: TGTGCCACCAGACTAACAGGGGGCCAAGAGACCCAGTACTTC.

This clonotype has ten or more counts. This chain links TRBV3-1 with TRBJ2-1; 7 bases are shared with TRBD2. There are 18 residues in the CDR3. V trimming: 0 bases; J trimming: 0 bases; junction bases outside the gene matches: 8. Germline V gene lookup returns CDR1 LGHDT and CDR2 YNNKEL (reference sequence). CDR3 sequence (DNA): TGTGCCAGCAGCCAAGAGTACGCTAGCGGACGCTCCTACAATGAGCAGTTCTTC. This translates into CASSQEYASGRSYNEQFF.

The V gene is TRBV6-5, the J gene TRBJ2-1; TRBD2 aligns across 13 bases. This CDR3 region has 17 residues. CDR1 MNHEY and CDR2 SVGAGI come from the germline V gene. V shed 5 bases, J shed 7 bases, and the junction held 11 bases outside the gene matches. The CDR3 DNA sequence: TGTGCCAGCAGTAACGGACTAGCGGGAGTTTTCAAGAATGAGCAGTTCTTC. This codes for CASSNGLAGVFKNEQFF.

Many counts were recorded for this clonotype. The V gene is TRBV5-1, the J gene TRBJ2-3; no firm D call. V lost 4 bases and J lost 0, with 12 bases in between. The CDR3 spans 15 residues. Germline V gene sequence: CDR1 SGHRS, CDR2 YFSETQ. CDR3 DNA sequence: TGCGCCAGCAGCCTGCTGGGAATTAGCACAGATACGCAGTATTTT. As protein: CASSLLGISTDTQYF.

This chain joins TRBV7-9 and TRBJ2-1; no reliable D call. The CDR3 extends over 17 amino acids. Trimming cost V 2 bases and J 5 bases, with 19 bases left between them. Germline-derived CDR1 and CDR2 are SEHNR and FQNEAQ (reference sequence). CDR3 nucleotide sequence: TGTGCCAGCAGCTTAATTCCCAGACCTCTCCCGGACAATGAGCAGTTCTTC. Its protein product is CASSLIPRPLPDNEQFF.

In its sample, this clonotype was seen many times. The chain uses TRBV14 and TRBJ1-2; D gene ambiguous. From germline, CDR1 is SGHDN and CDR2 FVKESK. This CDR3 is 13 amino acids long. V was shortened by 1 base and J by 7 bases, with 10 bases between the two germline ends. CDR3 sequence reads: CASSQVESGGYTF. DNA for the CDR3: TGTGCCAGCAGCCAAGTAGAATCTGGTGGCTACACCTTC.

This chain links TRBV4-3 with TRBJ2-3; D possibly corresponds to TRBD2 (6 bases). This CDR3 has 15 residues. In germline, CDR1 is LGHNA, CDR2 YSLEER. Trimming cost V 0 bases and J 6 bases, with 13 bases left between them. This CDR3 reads CASSQDWGLRDTQYF. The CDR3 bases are TGCGCCAGCAGCCAAGATTGGGGACTTCGTGATACGCAGTATTTT.

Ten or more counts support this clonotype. CDR3 in DNA: TGTGCCAGCAGTTTACTGGGGACGGCCAAAAACATTCAGTACTTC. This translates into CASSLLGTAKNIQYF. The chain employs TRBV27 and TRBJ2-4; D may correspond to TRBD1 or TRBD2 (5 bases each). The CDR3 consists of 15 residues. Per germline, CDR1 MNHEY and CDR2 SMNVEV (reference sequence). Trimming took 2 bases from V and 1 from J, leaving 9 bases between them.

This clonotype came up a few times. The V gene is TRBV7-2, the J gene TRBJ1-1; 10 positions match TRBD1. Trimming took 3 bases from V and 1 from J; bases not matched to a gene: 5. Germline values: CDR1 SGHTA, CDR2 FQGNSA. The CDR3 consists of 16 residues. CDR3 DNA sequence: TGTGCCAGCAGCTTTGACAGGGGGCAGGGGAACACTGAAGCTTTCTTT. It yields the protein CASSFDRGQGNTEAFF.

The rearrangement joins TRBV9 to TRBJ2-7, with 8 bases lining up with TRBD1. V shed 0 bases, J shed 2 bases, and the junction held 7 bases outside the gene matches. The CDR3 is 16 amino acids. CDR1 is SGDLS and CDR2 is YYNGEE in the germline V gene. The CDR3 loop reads CASSVAQGASAYEQYF. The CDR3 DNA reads TGTGCCAGCAGCGTAGCCCAGGGGGCTTCAGCCTACGAGCAGTACTTC.

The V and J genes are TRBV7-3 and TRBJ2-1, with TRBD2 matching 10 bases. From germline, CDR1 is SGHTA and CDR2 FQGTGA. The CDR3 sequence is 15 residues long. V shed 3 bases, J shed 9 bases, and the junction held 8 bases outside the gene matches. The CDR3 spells CASSLDLSGGREQFF. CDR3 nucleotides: TGTGCCAGCAGCTTGGACCTTAGCGGGGGGCGTGAGCAGTTCTTC. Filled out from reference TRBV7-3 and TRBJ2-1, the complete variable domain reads GAGVSQTPSNKVTEKGKYVELRCDPISGHTALYWYRQSLGQGPEFLIYFQGTGAADDSGLPNDRFFAVRPEGSVSTLKIQRTERGDSAVYLCASSLDLSGGREQFFGPGTRLTVL.

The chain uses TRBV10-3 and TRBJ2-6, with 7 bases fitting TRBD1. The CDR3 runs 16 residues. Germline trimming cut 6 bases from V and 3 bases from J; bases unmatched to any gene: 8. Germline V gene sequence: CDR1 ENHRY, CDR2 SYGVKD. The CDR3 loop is CAISLTGSGGANVLTF. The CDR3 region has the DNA TGTGCCATCAGCTTGACAGGGTCGGGTGGGGCCAACGTCCTGACTTTC.

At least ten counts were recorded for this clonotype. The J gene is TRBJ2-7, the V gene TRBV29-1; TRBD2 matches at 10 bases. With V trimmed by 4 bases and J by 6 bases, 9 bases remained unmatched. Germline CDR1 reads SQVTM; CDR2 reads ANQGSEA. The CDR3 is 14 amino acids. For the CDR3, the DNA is TGCAGCGTTGGGGCTAGCGGGAGTTCAGTCGAGCAGTACTTC. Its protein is CSVGASGSSVEQYF.

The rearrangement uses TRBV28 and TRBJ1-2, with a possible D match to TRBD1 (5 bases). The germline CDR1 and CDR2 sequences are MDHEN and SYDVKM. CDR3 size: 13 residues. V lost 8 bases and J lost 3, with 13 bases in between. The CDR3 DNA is TGTGCCAGCCGGCCCGACAGCTACTATGGCTACACCTTC. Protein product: CASRPDSYYGYTF.

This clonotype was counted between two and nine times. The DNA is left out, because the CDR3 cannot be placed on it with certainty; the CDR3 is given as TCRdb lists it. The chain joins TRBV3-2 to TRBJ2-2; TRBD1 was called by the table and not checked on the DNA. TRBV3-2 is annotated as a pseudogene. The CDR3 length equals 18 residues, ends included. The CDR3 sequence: CASSLIFGQGTNTGELFF.

The CDR3 sequence: CAIRTQQGYEQYF. The CDR3 DNA follows: TGTGCCATCAGAACGCAACAGGGATACGAGCAGTACTTC. The chain links TRBV10-3 to TRBJ2-7; TRBD1 is a possible D gene (6 bases). Trimming left V 6 bases short and J 4 bases short, with 13 bases between. Germline CDR1 ENHRY, CDR2 SYGVKD. CDR3 length: 13 residues.

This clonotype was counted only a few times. CDR3 sequence: CASSLSGLAGGPRYNEQFF. The CDR3 nucleotides are TGCGCCAGCAGCTTAAGTGGACTAGCGGGAGGGCCGAGGTACAATGAGCAGTTCTTC. The chain employs TRBV5-1 and TRBJ2-1, with 15 bases lining up with TRBD2. Germline-derived CDR1 and CDR2 are SGHRS and YFSETQ. The CDR3 sequence is 19 residues long. Losses at the gene ends were 2 bases for V and 4 bases for J; bases not matched to a gene: 10.

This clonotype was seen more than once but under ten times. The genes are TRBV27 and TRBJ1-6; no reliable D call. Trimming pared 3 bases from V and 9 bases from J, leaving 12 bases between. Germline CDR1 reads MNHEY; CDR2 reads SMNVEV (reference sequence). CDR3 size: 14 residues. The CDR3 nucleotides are TGTGCCAGCAGTTTTGAAGGACCCCCTTCACCCCTCCACTTT. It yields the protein CASSFEGPPSPLHF.

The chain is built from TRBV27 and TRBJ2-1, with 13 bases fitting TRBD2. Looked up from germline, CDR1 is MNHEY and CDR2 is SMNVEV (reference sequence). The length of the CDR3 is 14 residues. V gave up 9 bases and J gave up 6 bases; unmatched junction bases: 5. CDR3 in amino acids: CASKGLAGINEQFF. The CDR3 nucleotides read TGTGCCAGTAAGGGACTAGCGGGGATCAATGAGCAGTTCTTC.

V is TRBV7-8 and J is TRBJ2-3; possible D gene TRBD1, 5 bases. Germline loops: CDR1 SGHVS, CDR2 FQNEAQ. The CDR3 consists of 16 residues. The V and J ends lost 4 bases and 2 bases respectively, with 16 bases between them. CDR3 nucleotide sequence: TGTGCCAGCAGCTCCGTACCCCGGACATACACAGATACGCAGTATTTT. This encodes CASSSVPRTYTDTQYF.

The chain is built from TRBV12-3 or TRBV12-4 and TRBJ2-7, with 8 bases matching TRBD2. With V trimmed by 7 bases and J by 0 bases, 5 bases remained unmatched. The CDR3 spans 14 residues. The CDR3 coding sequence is TGTGCCAGCACCCGGGAGGGGAGCTCCTACGAGCAGTACTTC. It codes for CASTREGSSYEQYF.

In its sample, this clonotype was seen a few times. CDR3 sequence (DNA): TGCAGTGCTAGAGACCTCGTCCTAACAGGGGTTGGAGAGACCCAGTACTTC. Translation gives CSARDLVLTGVGETQYF. The V gene is TRBV20-1, the J gene TRBJ2-5; 7 bases align to TRBD1. Germline CDR1 DFQATT, CDR2 SNEGSKA (reference sequence). V dropped 0 bases and J dropped 4; count of bases not matched to a gene: 14. This CDR3 comprises 17 residues.

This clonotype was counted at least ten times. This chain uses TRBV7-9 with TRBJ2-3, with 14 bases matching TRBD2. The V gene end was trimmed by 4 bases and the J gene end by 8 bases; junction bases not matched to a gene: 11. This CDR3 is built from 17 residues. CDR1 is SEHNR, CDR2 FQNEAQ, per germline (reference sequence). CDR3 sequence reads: CASSSRTSGGPPVTQYF. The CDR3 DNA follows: TGTGCCAGCAGCTCCCGGACTAGCGGGGGGCCGCCGGTTACGCAGTATTTT.